This T cell receptor (beta chain) is from a study of T cell changes during pregnancy in multiple sclerosis. V lost 2 bases, J lost 4 bases, and 14 bases lay in between. The CDR3 is made up of 15 amino acids. Germline-derived CDR1 and CDR2 are LNHDA and SQIVND (reference sequence). Data came from immunoSEQ multiplex PCR; TCRdb stores just in-frame clones and leaves some out. The sample consists of approximately 92,000 clones, roughly 92% of them appearing once. The receptor comes from a female donor with multiple sclerosis, enrolled in a pregnancy study. This chain connects TRBV19 to TRBJ1-2; tentative D call: TRBD1 (6 bases). Sequenced material: peripheral blood, taken in the first trimester of pregnancy. In nucleotides, the CDR3 is TGTGCCAGTAGTATAAATAAGAGGACAGCCTATGGCTACACCTTC. Its protein is CASSINKRTAYGYTF. The full variable domain, with the rest looked up from reference TRBV19 and TRBJ1-2, is DGGITQSPKYLFRKEGQNVTLSCEQNLNHDAMYWYRQDPGQGLRLIYYSQIVNDFQKGDIAEGYSVSREKKESFPLTVTSAQKNPTAFYLCASSINKRTAYGYTFGSGTRLTVV.